The following is a TCR beta chain sequence with its context. In this sample, this clonotype turned up a few times. Its antigen is currently not known. No base quality values were provided; no much bigger clone lies one nucleotide off. CDR1 KGHSH and CDR2 LQKENI are derived from the germline V gene. V has 2 bases trimmed and J has 7 bases trimmed; junction bases matching no gene number 5. From its cysteine to its phenylalanine, the CDR3 spans 15 amino acids. The retained sequence is limited to the CDR3, 45 bases, with the frame set at the first base. This specimen's treatment or condition label, interpreted: live attenuated yellow fever vaccine strain. A standard Ficoll-Paque protocol was used to isolate PBMCs from peripheral blood. CD4 and CD8 T-cell fractions were isolated with Dynabeads CD4 and CD8 positive selection kits. TriZol was used to extract RNA from bulk PBMCs, CD4 and CD8 fractions, and dextramer-positive and dextramer-negative fractions.

The data were taken from a study of T cells after yellow fever vaccination (dated by TCRdb to about 2019). In the study overall: Libraries from fractions with low cell numbers were prepared with the SMART-Seq v4 Ultra Low Input RNA kit. To follow T-cell clones before and after both primary and booster YFV17D yellow fever vaccination, bulk TCR alpha and beta repertoires underwent longitudinal sequencing. Two healthy male donors, one aged 18 to 30 and one aged 30 to 40 years, made up the cohort. Blood samples were taken at several timepoints before and after primary and secondary immunization, and bulk PBMC replicates and cell subsets were isolated. Results and caveats for the whole study, not just this receptor: The secondary T-cell response was weaker than the primary response but faster, peaking on day 5 instead of day 15. Because abundant contaminating clonotypes from the bulk population could be contained in FACS-sorted repertoires, computational filtering was required. Because only a couple of donors were included in the study, the extent to which the findings can be generalized is limited. A small share of clonotypes was detected in both CD4 and CD8 compartments, with the overlap likely arising from convergent recombination. Most clones expanded after primary vaccination were re-detected after the booster (approximately 95% of CD4 and approximately 85% of CD8), suggesting broad memory maintenance.

The instrument given in TCRdb is Illumina NovaSeq 6000. Synthesis of TCR cDNA relied on 5'RACE template switching, a step that introduced a universal primer site along with unique molecular identifiers. cDNA synthesis was primed from both the TCR alpha and TCR beta constant segments. Library amplification involved two PCR steps, and the second step added sample barcodes and sequencing adapters. Libraries were sequenced on Illumina HiSeq 2500 (2x100 bp) or NovaSeq (2x150 bp). The authors' pipeline ran thus. Demultiplexing of reads and collapsing into UMI consensus sequences were performed with MIGEC, and V(D)J alignment was carried out with MiXCR. Clonotypes responding to the vaccine were identified with edgeR on replicate PBMC samples, with the criteria of FDR below 0.01 and a log2 fold change above 5 up to day 15. Bulk clonotypes were assigned CD4 or CD8 identity according to which sequenced CD4 or CD8 repertoire held them at higher abundance. TCRdb applied fastp at Q25 and MiXCR to the public reads, then kept only in-frame beta chains. Duplicate CDR3 protein sequences are folded into a single record with the most common DNA and genes. The V and J calls, along with clone size, are taken from TCRdb and not from the paper's own processing. The sample records under 100,000 distinct CDR3 sequences, 5.8% of which are singletons. The ten biggest clones cover roughly 41% of the sample.

This chain joins TRBV18 to TRBJ1-6; TRBD1 matches 7 bases in the middle. This sequence originates from a man between 18 and 29 years old who received the YFV17D yellow fever vaccine. Sequencing was performed on CD8+ T cells sorted from PBMCs, taken 10 days after the yellow fever booster vaccination. The CDR3 amino acid sequence is: CASSPEQGRNSPLHF. DNA sequence: TGTGCCAGCTCACCAGAACAGGGGAGGAATTCACCCCTCCACTTT.